In its sample, the clone carrying this T cell receptor beta chain was seen once. The healthy adult donors were HIV-negative and reported no recent acute infections or vaccinations. This entry is derived from a study of shared clonotypes between healthy human individuals. The assay was immunoSEQ multiplex PCR, and TCRdb's table has in-frame clones only and misses some. The table records under 1,900,000 clones, just under 99% of them present only once. Trimming cost V 0 bases and J 0 bases, with 27 bases left between them. Germline CDR1 reads MGHRA; CDR2 reads YSYEKL. There are 22 residues in the CDR3. The receptor was derived from a young man in good health. V usage is TRBV4-1 and J usage is TRBJ1-5; D is uncertain. Material for sequencing was naive CD4+ T cells sorted from blood. The subset is: CD45RA+ positively selected. The CDR3, as DNA: TGCGCCAGCAGCCAAGATGTAGGCTTTGGGAGTGGAAGGGTCTATAGCAATCAGCCCCAGCATTTT. It translates to CASSQDVGFGSGRVYSNQPQHF.